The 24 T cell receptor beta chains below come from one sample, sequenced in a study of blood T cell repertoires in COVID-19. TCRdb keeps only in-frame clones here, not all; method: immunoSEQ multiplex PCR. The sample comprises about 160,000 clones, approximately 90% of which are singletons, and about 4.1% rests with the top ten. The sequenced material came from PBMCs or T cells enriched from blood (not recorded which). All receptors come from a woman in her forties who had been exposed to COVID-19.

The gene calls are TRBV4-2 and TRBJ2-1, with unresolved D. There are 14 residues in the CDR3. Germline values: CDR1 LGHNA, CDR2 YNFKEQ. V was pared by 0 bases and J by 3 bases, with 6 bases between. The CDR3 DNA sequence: TGTGCCAGCAGCCAAGATAACGGCTACAATGAGCAGTTCTTC. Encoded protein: CASSQDNGYNEQFF.

The CDR3 sequence: CASSPGGSYEQYF. The CDR3 coding sequence is TGCGCCAGCAGTCCGGGGGGATCCTACGAGCAGTACTTC. The chain carries TRBV5-1 and TRBJ2-7; 7 nucleotides align to TRBD2. Germline CDR1 is SGHRS and CDR2 is YFSETQ. V was clipped by 5 bases and J by 1 base; unmatched bases: 3. The CDR3 is made up of 13 amino acids.

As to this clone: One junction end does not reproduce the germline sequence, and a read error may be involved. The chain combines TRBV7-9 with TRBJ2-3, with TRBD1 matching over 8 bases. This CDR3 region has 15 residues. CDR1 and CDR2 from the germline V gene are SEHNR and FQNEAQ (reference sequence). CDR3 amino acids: CASSLDRGLTDTQYF. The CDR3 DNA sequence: TGTGCCAGCAGTTTAGACAGGGGTCTCACAGATACGCAGTATTTT.

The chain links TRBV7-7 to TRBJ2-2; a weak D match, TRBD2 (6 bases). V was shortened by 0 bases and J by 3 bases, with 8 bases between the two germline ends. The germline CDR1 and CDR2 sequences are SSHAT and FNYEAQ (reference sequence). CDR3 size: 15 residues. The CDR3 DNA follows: TGTGCCAGCAGCTTAGCAGGGAGGTACACCGGGGAGCTGTTTTTT. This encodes CASSLAGRYTGELFF.

This CDR3 is CASSQNERASYEQYF. In DNA form, the CDR3 reads TGCGCCAGCAGCCAGAATGAAAGAGCTTCCTACGAGCAGTACTTC. The chain carries TRBV4-3 and TRBJ2-7, with unresolved D. Germline V gene sequence: CDR1 LGHNA, CDR2 YSLEER. V lost 3 bases and J lost 1, with 13 bases in between. The CDR3 contains 15 residues.

The CDR3 protein is CASSSSGVTYNSPLHF. As DNA, the CDR3 is TGTGCCAGCAGTTCATCAGGGGTCACCTATAATTCACCCCTCCACTTT. The rearrangement joins TRBV28 to TRBJ1-6, with D perhaps TRBD1 (6 bases). Per the germline V gene, CDR1 is MDHEN and CDR2 is SYDVKM. This CDR3 contains 16 residues. Trimming removed 4 bases from V and 2 bases from J, with 12 bases in between. Based on the CDR3 plus reference TRBV28 and TRBJ1-6, the full variable domain is DVKVTQSSRYLVKRTGEKVFLECVQDMDHENMFWYRQDPGLGLRLIYFSYDVKMKEKGDIPEGYSVSREKKERFSLILESASTNQTSMYLCASSSSGVTYNSPLHFGNGTRLTVT.

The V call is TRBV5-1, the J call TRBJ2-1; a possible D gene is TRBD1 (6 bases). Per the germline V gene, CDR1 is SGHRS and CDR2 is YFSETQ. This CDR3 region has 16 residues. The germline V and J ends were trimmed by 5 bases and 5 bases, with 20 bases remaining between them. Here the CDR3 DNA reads TGCGCCAGCAGTCCTATGACAGGTCTTTTGAACAATGAGCAGTTCTTC. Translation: CASSPMTGLLNNEQFF.

CDR3 DNA sequence: TGTGCCAGCAGTGAGGGTGAGGCTTCTGAAGCTTTCTTT. Translation gives CASSEGEASEAFF. V is TRBV25-1 and J is TRBJ1-1; no definite D call. Looked up from germline, CDR1 is MGHDK and CDR2 is SYGVNS. This CDR3 spans 13 amino acids. With 3 bases removed from V and 6 bases from J, the gap between germline ends came to 11 bases.

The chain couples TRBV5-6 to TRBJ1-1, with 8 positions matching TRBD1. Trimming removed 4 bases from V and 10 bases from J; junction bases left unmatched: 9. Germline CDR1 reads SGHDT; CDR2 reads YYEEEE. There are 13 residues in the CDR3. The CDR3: CASSPGQGEGAFF. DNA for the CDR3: TGTGCCAGCAGCCCCGGACAGGGTGAGGGAGCTTTCTTT.

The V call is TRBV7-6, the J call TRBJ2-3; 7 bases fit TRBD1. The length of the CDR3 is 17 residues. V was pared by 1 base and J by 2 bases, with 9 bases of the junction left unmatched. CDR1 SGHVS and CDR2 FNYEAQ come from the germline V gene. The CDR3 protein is CASSLGPGGFATDTQYF. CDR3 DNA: TGTGCCAGCAGCTTAGGCCCAGGGGGATTCGCCACAGATACGCAGTATTTT.

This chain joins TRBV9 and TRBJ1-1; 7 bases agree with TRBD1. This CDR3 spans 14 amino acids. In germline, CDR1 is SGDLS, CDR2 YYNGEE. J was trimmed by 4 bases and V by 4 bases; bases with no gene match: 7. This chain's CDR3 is CASSSTGPGTEAFF. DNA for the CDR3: TGTGCCAGCAGCTCGACAGGGCCGGGCACTGAAGCTTTCTTT. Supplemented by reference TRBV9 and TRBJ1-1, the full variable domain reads DSGVTQTPKHLITATGQRVTLRCSPRSGDLSVYWYQQSLDQGLQFLIQYYNGEERAKGNILERFSAQQFPDLHSELNLSSLELGDSALYFCASSSTGPGTEAFFGQGTRLTVV.

The CDR3 DNA follows: TGTGCCAGCAGTGGCGGGACAGGTCGTCCGGATACGCAGTATTTT. Translating gives CASSGGTGRPDTQYF. The chain is built from TRBV28 and TRBJ2-3, with TRBD1 matching 8 bases. Germline values: CDR1 MDHEN, CDR2 SYDVKM. CDR3 length: 15 residues. V lost 5 bases, J lost 6 bases, and 10 bases stayed unmatched.

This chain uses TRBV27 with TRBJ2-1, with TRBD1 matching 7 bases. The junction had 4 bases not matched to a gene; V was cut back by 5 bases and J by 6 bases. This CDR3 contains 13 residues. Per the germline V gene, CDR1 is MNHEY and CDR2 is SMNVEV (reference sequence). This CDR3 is CASSVGGRNEQFF. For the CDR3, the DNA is TGTGCCAGCAGTGTAGGGGGCCGCAATGAGCAGTTCTTC.

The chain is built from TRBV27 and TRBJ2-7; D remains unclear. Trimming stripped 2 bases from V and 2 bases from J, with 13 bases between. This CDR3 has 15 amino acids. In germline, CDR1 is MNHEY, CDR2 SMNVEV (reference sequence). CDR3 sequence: CASSLGPPETYEQYF. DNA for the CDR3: TGTGCCAGCAGTTTAGGTCCACCCGAGACCTACGAGCAGTACTTC.

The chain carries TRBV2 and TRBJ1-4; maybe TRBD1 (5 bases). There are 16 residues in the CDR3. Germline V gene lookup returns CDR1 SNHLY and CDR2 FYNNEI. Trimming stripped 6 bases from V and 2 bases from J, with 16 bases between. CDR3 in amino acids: CASREGSGNTNEKLFF. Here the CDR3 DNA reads TGTGCCAGCAGGGAGGGGTCGGGGAATACTAATGAAAAACTGTTTTTT. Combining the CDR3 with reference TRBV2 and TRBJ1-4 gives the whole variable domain EPEVTQTPSHQVTQMGQEVILRCVPISNHLYFYWYRQILGQKVEFLVSFYNNEISEKSEIFDDQFSVERPDGSNFTLKIRSTKLEDSAMYFCASREGSGNTNEKLFFGSGTQLSVL.

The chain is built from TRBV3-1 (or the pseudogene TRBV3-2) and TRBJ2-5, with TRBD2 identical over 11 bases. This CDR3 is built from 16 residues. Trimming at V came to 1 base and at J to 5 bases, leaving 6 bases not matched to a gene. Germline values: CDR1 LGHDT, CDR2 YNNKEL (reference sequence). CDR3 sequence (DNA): TGTGCCAGCAGCCAAGGTAGCGGGGGGGCCTGGGAGACCCAGTACTTC. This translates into CASSQGSGGAWETQYF.

This chain's CDR3 is CASSLQGDEKLFF. DNA for the CDR3: TGTGCCAGCAGCTTACAGGGGGATGAAAAACTGTTTTTT. The chain carries TRBV7-9 and TRBJ1-4; TRBD1 matches at 7 bases. CDR3 length: 13 residues. Germline lookup yields CDR1 SEHNR and CDR2 FQNEAQ (reference sequence). Germline trimming cut 2 bases from V and 6 bases from J; bases unmatched to any gene: 0.

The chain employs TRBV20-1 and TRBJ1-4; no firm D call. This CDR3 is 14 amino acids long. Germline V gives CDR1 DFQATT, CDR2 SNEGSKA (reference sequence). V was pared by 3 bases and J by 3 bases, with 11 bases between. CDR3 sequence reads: CSASRHPANEKLFF. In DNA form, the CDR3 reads TGCAGTGCTAGTCGCCACCCAGCTAATGAAAAACTGTTTTTT.

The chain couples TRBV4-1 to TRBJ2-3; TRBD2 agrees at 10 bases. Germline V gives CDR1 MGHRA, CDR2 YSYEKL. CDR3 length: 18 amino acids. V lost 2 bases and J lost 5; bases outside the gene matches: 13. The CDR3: CASSQLPPLAGVRDTQYF. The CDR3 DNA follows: TGCGCCAGCAGCCAACTCCCTCCCCTAGCGGGGGTGAGAGATACGCAGTATTTT.

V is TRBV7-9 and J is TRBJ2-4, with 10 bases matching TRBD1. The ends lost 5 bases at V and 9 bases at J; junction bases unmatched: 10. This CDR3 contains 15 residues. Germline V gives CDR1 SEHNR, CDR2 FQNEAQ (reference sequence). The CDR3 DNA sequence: TGTGCCAGCAGCCCCCCGGGACAGGGGTCCCCCATTCAGTACTTC. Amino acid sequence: CASSPPGQGSPIQYF.

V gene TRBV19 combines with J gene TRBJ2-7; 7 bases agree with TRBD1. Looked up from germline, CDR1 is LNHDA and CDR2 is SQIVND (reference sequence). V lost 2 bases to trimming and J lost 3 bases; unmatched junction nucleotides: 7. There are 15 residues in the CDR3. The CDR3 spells CASSIRQGGIYEQYF. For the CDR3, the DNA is TGTGCCAGTAGTATAAGACAGGGTGGGATCTACGAGCAGTACTTC. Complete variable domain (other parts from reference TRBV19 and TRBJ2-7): DGGITQSPKYLFRKEGQNVTLSCEQNLNHDAMYWYRQDPGQGLRLIYYSQIVNDFQKGDIAEGYSVSREKKESFPLTVTSAQKNPTAFYLCASSIRQGGIYEQYFGPGTRLTVT.

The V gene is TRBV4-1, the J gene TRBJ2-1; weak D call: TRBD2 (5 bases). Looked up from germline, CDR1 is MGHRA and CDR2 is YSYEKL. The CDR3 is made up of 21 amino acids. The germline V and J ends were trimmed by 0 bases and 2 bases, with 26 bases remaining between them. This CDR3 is CASSQEVLCGLAPAPYNEQFF. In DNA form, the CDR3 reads TGCGCCAGCAGCCAAGAAGTTCTTTGTGGGCTAGCCCCGGCCCCCTACAATGAGCAGTTCTTC.

CDR3 sequence: CASRIGGENTEAFF. The CDR3 DNA follows: TGCGCCAGCCGAATTGGGGGGGAAAACACTGAAGCTTTCTTT. The chain combines TRBV5-1 with TRBJ1-1, with D possibly matching TRBD1 (5 bases). The V and J ends lost 7 bases and 2 bases respectively, with 15 bases between them. The CDR3 consists of 14 residues. The germline CDR1 and CDR2 sequences are SGHRS and YFSETQ.

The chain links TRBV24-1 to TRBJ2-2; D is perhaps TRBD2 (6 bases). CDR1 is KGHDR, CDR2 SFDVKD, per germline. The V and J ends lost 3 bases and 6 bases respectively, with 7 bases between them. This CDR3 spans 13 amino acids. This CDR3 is CATSDTGAGELFF. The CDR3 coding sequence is TGTGCCACCAGTGATACGGGGGCCGGGGAGCTGTTTTTT.